This T cell receptor beta chain was recovered during a study of blood T cell repertoires in COVID-19. Per the germline V gene, CDR1 is KGHSY and CDR2 is FQNENV. The trim removed 0 bases at V and 8 bases at J, leaving 7 bases unmatched. This CDR3 is 15 amino acids long. The authors' processing: The assay estimated nucleated cells by amplifying reference gene primers. TCRdb's copy holds only in-frame clones and misses some; the assay was immunoSEQ multiplex PCR. V and J calls and clone size follow that table, whereas D and trimming were derived from the DNA. The sample lists 180,000 or so clones; over 80% were seen once.

Sequencing input: PBMCs or T cells enriched from blood (not recorded which). The rearrangement links TRBV16 to TRBJ1-2; 9 bases map to TRBD1. This receptor was identified in a woman in her sixties who had recovered from COVID-19. CDR3 DNA sequence: TGTGCCAGCAGCCAATCTCCTCGACAGGGGGACGGCTACACCTTC. Protein product: CASSQSPRQGDGYTF.